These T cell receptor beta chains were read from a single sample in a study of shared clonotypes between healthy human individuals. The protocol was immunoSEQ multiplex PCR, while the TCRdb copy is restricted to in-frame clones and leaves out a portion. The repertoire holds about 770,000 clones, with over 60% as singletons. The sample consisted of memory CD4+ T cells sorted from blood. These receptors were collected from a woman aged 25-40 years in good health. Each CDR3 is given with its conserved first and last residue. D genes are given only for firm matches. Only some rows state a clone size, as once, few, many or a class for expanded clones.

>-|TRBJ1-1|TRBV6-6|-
CASLGTLYTEAFF
TGTGCCAGCCTTGGGACCCTTTACACTGAAGCTTTCTTT
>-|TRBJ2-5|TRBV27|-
CASSFLGLYQETQYF
TGTGCCAGCAGTTTCCTGGGCCTATACCAAGAGACCCAGTACTTC
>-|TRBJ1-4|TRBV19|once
CASRGNAEPYNLGKLFF
TGTGCCAGTAGAGGGAATGCAGAACCGTATAACCTTGGAAAACTGTTTTTT
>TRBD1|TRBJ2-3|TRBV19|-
CASMGQDQLTDTQYF
TGTGCCAGTATGGGACAGGACCAACTCACAGATACGCAGTATTTT
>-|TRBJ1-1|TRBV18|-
CASSPGPMNTEAFF
TGTGCCAGCTCACCAGGACCCATGAACACTGAAGCTTTCTTT
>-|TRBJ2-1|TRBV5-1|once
CASSPGQIGNNEQFF
TGCGCCAGCAGCCCCGGTCAGATCGGAAACAATGAGCAGTTCTTC
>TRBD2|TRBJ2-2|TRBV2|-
CASTKTSFLELFF
TGTGCCAGCACCAAGACTAGCTTCTTGGAGCTGTTTTTT
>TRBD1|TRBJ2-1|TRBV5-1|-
CASSYVGGSEQFF
TGCGCCAGCAGCTATGTAGGGGGCTCAGAGCAGTTCTTC
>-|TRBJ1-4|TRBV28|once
CASGRVRSKLFF
TGTGCCAGCGGTCGAGTCAGAAGTAAACTGTTTTTT
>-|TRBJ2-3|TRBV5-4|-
CASSLTSIHTDTQYF
TGTGCCAGCAGCTTGACTAGCATCCACACAGATACGCAGTATTTT
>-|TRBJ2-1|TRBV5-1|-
CASSHQGGPEQFF
TGCGCCAGCAGCCATCAGGGGGGGCCTGAGCAGTTCTTC
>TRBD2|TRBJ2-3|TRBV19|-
CASSPRIAGEADTQYF
TGTGCCAGTAGTCCCCGGATAGCGGGAGAGGCAGATACGCAGTATTTT
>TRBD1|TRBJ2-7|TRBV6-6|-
CASSYSRGLGEQYF
TGTGCCAGCAGTTACTCGAGGGGGCTGGGCGAGCAGTACTTC
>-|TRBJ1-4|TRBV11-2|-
CASSLSGPAEKLFF
TGTGCCAGCAGCTTATCCGGACCCGCTGAAAAACTGTTTTTT